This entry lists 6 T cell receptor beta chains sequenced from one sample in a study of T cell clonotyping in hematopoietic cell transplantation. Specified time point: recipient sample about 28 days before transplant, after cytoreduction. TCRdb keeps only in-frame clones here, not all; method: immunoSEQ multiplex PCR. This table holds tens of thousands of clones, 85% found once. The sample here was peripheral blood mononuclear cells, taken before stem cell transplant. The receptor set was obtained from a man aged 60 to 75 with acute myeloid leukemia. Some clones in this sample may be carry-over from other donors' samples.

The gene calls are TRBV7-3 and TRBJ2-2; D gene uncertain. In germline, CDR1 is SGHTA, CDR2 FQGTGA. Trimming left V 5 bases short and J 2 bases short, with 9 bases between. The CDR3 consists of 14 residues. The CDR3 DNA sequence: TGTGCCAGCAGCAGTGGGCACAACACCGGGGAGCTGTTTTTT. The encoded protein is CASSSGHNTGELFF.

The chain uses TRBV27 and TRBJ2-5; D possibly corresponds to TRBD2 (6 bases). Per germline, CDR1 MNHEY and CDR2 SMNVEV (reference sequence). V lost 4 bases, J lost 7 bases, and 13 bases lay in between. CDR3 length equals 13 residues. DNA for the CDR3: TGTGCCAGCAGTTCCCGGGGGTTAGTGACCCAGTACTTC. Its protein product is CASSSRGLVTQYF.

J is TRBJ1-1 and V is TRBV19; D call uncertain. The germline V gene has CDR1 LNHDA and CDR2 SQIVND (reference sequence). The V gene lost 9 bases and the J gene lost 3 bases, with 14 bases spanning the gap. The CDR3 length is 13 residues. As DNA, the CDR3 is TGTGCCAGCAGTGGGATGGCGCACACTGAAGCTTTCTTT. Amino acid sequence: CASSGMAHTEAFF.

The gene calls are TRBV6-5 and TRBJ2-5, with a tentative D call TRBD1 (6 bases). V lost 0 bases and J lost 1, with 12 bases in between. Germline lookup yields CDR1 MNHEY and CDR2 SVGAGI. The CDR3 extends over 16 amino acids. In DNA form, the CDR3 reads TGTGCCAGCAGTTACTCTTGGGTGGGGGCCCAAGAGACCCAGTACTTC. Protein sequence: CASSYSWVGAQETQYF.

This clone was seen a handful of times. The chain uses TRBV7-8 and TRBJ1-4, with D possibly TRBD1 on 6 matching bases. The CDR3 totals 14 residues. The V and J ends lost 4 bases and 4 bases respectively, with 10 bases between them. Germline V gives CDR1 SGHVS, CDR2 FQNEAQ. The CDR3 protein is CASSSGQRNEKLFF. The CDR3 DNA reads TGTGCCAGCAGCTCAGGACAGCGTAATGAAAAACTGTTTTTT.

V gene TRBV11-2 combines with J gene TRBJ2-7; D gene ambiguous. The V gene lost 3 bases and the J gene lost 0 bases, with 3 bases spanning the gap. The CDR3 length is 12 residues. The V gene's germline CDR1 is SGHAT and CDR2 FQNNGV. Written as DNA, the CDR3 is TGTGCCAGCAGCTTTGGCTCCTACGAGCAGTACTTC. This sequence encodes CASSFGSYEQYF.